The 13 T cell receptor beta chains in this list originate from one sample, sequenced in a study of shared clonotypes between healthy human individuals (dated by TCRdb to 2020 to 2022). Library preparation used the immunoSEQ multiplex PCR assay. Here the immuneACCESS table is served through TCRdb, limited to in-frame sequences with V and J called. Missing clones are a known gap in these copies; in checked studies unresolved V genes cover under half, and the rest lacks a known reason. The sample has about 1 million clones on record, more than 60% of them singletons. The ten largest clonotypes hold about 1.5% of the sample. The sample consisted of memory CD4+ T cells sorted from blood. In light of the paper, this sample's cell subset or site label describes: CD45RA-negative fraction. These receptor sequences come from a man aged 18 to 30 in good health.

This chain connects TRBV5-1 to TRBJ2-3, with 13 bases identical to TRBD2. There are 17 residues in the CDR3. With 0 bases clipped from V and 5 bases from J, the junction kept 6 bases outside the gene matches. The germline V gene encodes CDR1 SGHRS and CDR2 YFSETQ. The CDR3 region is CASSLALLAGGLDTQYF. The DNA for the CDR3 is TGCGCCAGCAGCTTGGCGCTACTAGCGGGAGGGTTAGATACGCAGTATTTT.

J is TRBJ2-7 and V is TRBV5-5; D is unresolved. Trimming took off 4 bases at V and 2 bases at J, with 19 bases between the two ends. Germline CDR1 is SGHKS and CDR2 is YYEKEE (reference sequence). This CDR3 is built from 16 residues. The CDR3 DNA is TGTGCCAGCAGCCCGGCGCCGATCCTTGGCCCCTACGAGCAGTACTTC. It specifies CASSPAPILGPYEQYF.

The chain carries TRBV4-3 and TRBJ2-3; TRBD2 agrees at 8 bases. The CDR3 is 17 residues long. The V gene end was trimmed by 1 base and the J gene end by 0 bases; junction bases not matched to a gene: 6. The germline V gene encodes CDR1 LGHNA and CDR2 YSLEER. CDR3 residues: CASSQGGASGSTDTQYF. In DNA, the CDR3 is TGCGCCAGCAGCCAAGGGGGGGCTAGCGGGAGCACAGATACGCAGTATTTT.

The chain joins TRBV9 to TRBJ2-7, with 8 bases aligning to TRBD2. The germline V gene encodes CDR1 SGDLS and CDR2 YYNGEE. This CDR3 has 14 residues. Losses at the gene ends were 3 bases for V and 5 bases for J; bases not matched to a gene: 7. The CDR3 DNA reads TGTGCCAGCAGCGCCGGGACTAGAGATAACGAGCAGTACTTC. This sequence encodes CASSAGTRDNEQYF. Using reference TRBV9 and TRBJ2-7 for the parts outside the CDR3, the full variable domain is DSGVTQTPKHLITATGQRVTLRCSPRSGDLSVYWYQQSLDQGLQFLIQYYNGEERAKGNILERFSAQQFPDLHSELNLSSLELGDSALYFCASSAGTRDNEQYFGPGTRLTVT.

The chain couples TRBV6-4 to TRBJ2-5, with D tentatively TRBD2 (5 bases). Germline-derived CDR1 and CDR2 are MRHNA and SNTAGT. Trimming left V 2 bases short and J 5 bases short, with 15 bases between. CDR3 length: 15 residues. In DNA form, the CDR3 reads TGTGCCAGCAGTGACCCCACCGGGGTAGAGGAGACCCAGTACTTC. Translation gives CASSDPTGVEETQYF.

The V gene is TRBV7-9, the J gene TRBJ1-5, with 9 bases aligning to TRBD1. The V gene end was trimmed by 5 bases and the J gene end by 7 bases; junction bases not matched to a gene: 3. This CDR3 spans 13 amino acids. Germline V gives CDR1 SEHNR, CDR2 FQNEAQ (reference sequence). CDR3 DNA sequence: TGTGCCAGCAGCCCACAGGGGGCCCAGCCCCAGCATTTT. This gives the protein CASSPQGAQPQHF.

The V and J genes are TRBV5-6 and TRBJ1-2, with unresolved D. The CDR3 has 15 residues. Germline CDR1 SGHDT, CDR2 YYEEEE. Trimming took 3 bases from V and 2 from J, leaving 14 bases between them. CDR3 DNA sequence: TGTGCCAGCAGCTCCCCGATTTCGGGGAACTATGGCTACACCTTC. Its protein product is CASSSPISGNYGYTF.

This clone was recorded a few times. The chain combines TRBV30 with TRBJ2-5, with a possible D match to TRBD1 (5 bases). The germline gives CDR1 GTSNPN, CDR2 SVGIG (reference sequence). CDR3 size: 13 residues. Trimming stripped 2 bases from V and 4 bases from J, with 11 bases between. The CDR3 loop is CAWSSWGGETQYF. In DNA form, the CDR3 reads TGTGCCTGGAGTTCCTGGGGCGGAGAGACCCAGTACTTC.

V gene TRBV5-6 combines with J gene TRBJ2-7; TRBD2 matches 7 bases. The germline V gene has CDR1 SGHDT and CDR2 YYEEEE. V shed 1 base, J shed 2 bases, and the junction held 9 bases outside the gene matches. The CDR3 totals 16 residues. The CDR3 DNA is TGTGCCAGCAGCTTGAAGCGGGGACCACCCCCCTACGAGCAGTACTTC. It translates to CASSLKRGPPPYEQYF.

The CDR3 DNA follows: TGTGCCAGCAGCTGGGATAAGGGACAGTTGAACACTGAAGCTTTCTTT. Protein sequence: CASSWDKGQLNTEAFF. The chain couples TRBV5-8 to TRBJ1-1; TRBD1 agrees at 7 bases. With 3 bases clipped from V and 0 bases from J, the junction kept 8 bases outside the gene matches. This CDR3 spans 16 amino acids. Per germline, CDR1 SGHTS and CDR2 YDEGEE.

Concerning this clone: This sample also contains other DNA sequences that code for the same CDR3. The chain is built from TRBV5-6 and TRBJ2-7; D unclear. This CDR3 has 12 residues. Germline V gene data show CDR1 as SGHDT and CDR2 as YYEEEE. Trimming left V 1 base short and J 4 bases short, with 6 bases between. The CDR3 DNA reads TGTGCCAGCAGCTTGAGCGAATACGAGCAGTACTTC. This gives the protein CASSLSEYEQYF. Combining the CDR3 with reference TRBV5-6 and TRBJ2-7 gives the whole variable domain DAGVTQSPTHLIKTRGQQVTLRCSPKSGHDTVSWYQQALGQGPQFIFQYYEEEERQRGNFPDRFSGHQFPNYSSELNVNALLLGDSALYLCASSLSEYEQYFGPGTRLTVT.

In this sample, this clone turned up once. The chain couples TRBV6-6 to TRBJ2-7, with 9 bases identical to TRBD1. The CDR3 has 12 residues. J was trimmed by 3 bases and V by 7 bases; bases with no gene match: 1. The germline V gene encodes CDR1 MNHNY and CDR2 SVGAGI (reference sequence). The CDR3 protein is CASKGQGYEQYF. The DNA of the CDR3 is TGTGCCAGCAAGGGACAGGGCTACGAGCAGTACTTC.

This clone has more than one count but fewer than ten. Other DNA variants within this sample encode the same CDR3. The genes are TRBV11-2 and TRBJ1-1, with D unclear. This CDR3 spans 13 amino acids. Trimming cost V 2 bases and J 5 bases, with 9 bases left between them. Germline assignment: CDR1 SGHAT and CDR2 FQNNGV. For the CDR3, the DNA is TGTGCCAGCAGCTTAACCCAAACAACTGAAGCTTTCTTT. Amino acids: CASSLTQTTEAFF.